The clone carrying this T cell receptor (beta chain) was detected many times. This specimen belongs to a study of blood T cells in healthy people across ages. Study in general: About one barcoded beta molecule per two T cells was the capture yield of template switching.

CDR1 is SQVTM and CDR2 is ANQGSEA in the germline V gene. This CDR3 has 10 amino acids. V lost 6 bases and J 3 bases, leaving 3 bases between the germline ends. For the second PCR, which ran for 7 to 11 cycles, a sample-barcoded 5' primer and a J-beta primer mix were used. Each cDNA molecule was tagged by a template-switch adaptor that had 12 random nucleotides. TCRdb reprocessed the 5' RACE reads with MiXCR, giving one entry per CDR3 protein. Of hundreds of thousands of distinct CDR3 sequences listed, 20% to 25% are singletons. Donation came from healthy Caucasian individuals in Russia who were aged 6 to 90.

V gene TRBV29-1 combines with J gene TRBJ2-1, with D hard to call. The receptor was derived from a man between 65 and 85 years old in good health. The specimen sequenced was blood. The CDR3 loop reads CSVYYNEQFF. As DNA, the CDR3 is TGCAGCGTGTACTACAATGAGCAGTTCTTC.